This T cell receptor (beta chain) was obtained from a study of PD-1 blockade in classical Hodgkin lymphoma. Here immunoSEQ multiplex PCR was the method, and the copy in TCRdb shows in-frame clones only, minus some. The table has around 65,000 clones, roughly nine tenths seen once. Trimming removed 4 bases from V and 5 bases from J; junction bases left unmatched: 2. The CDR3 extends over 13 amino acids. Per germline, CDR1 SGDLS and CDR2 YYNGEE. Each and every patient relapsed after autologous stem cell transplantation, and patients got differing brentuximab vedotin exposure. The rearrangement uses TRBV9 and TRBJ2-2; 7 nucleotides agree with TRBD1. Sequences were derived from peripheral blood mononuclear cells (PBMCs), sampled at baseline. The receptor was derived from a human donor with classical Hodgkin lymphoma. The CDR3 spells CASSPRGTGELFF. DNA of the CDR3: TGTGCCAGCAGCCCCAGGGGGACCGGGGAGCTGTTTTTT.